This is a list of T cell receptor beta chains from one sample in a study of early T cells in non-severe SARS-CoV-2 infection. A single record per CDR3 protein comes from TCRdb applying MiXCR to the 5' RACE reads. The table includes some 57,000 distinct CDR3 sequences, 8% to 9% detected once. Sequencing was carried out using whole blood. These receptor sequences come from an adult who was a healthcare worker with PCR-confirmed SARS-CoV-2 infection or an uninfected control (not recorded which). Each CDR3 is given with its conserved first and last residue. The D gene is left open where the match is weak. Part of the rows lack a size; the others show once, few, many or a class for expanded clones.

CDR3aa | CDR3nt | j_gene | v_gene | d_gene | abundance
CASASWTGAYEQYF | TGTGCCAGCGCTAGTTGGACAGGGGCCTACGAGCAGTACTTC | TRBJ2-7 | TRBV28 | TRBD1 | .
CASSQGNFGEQFF | TGTGCCAGCAGCCAAGGAAATTTCGGGGAGCAGTTCTTC | TRBJ2-1 | TRBV14 | . | .
CASSLRELYEQYF | TGTGCCAGCAGTTTAAGAGAGCTTTACGAGCAGTACTTC | TRBJ2-7 | TRBV12-3/TRBV12-4 | . | few
CASSRPRGHGELFF | TGTGCCAGCAGCCGGCCCAGGGGGCACGGGGAGCTGTTTTTT | TRBJ2-2 | TRBV11-2 | TRBD1 | .
CASRSGSGDEQYF | TGTGCCAGCAGGAGCGGGAGTGGGGACGAGCAGTACTTC | TRBJ2-7 | TRBV27 | TRBD2 | .
CASSPIAGRAVAGELFF | TGTGCCAGCAGTCCCATAGCCGGGCGCGCTGTTGCCGGGGAGCTGTTTTTT | TRBJ2-2 | TRBV28 | . | .
CASSSRTGALSNQPQHF | TGTGCCAGCAGTTCCCGGACAGGGGCCCTTAGCAATCAGCCCCAGCATTTT | TRBJ1-5 | TRBV6-2/TRBV6-3 | TRBD1 | .
CSAGGTGGGGYTF | TGCAGTGCTGGCGGGACAGGGGGTGGTGGCTACACCTTC | TRBJ1-2 | TRBV20-1 | TRBD1 | .
CASSFQPQGRGNTIYF | TGCGCCAGCAGCTTCCAACCCCAGGGCCGTGGAAACACCATATATTTT | TRBJ1-3 | TRBV5-1 | . | many
CSVGVGERGYTDTQYF | TGCAGCGTTGGAGTGGGCGAGCGGGGCTACACAGATACGCAGTATTTT | TRBJ2-3 | TRBV29-1 | TRBD2 | many
CASSLRGWTEAFF | TGTGCCAGCAGCTTGAGGGGGTGGACTGAAGCTTTCTTT | TRBJ1-1 | TRBV11-2 | . | many
CASRGLVRGAYEQYF | TGTGCCAGCAGAGGACTAGTACGAGGAGCCTACGAGCAGTACTTC | TRBJ2-7 | TRBV6-2/TRBV6-3 | TRBD2 | many
CASSRDLGAGEQYF | TGCGCCAGCAGCCGCGATCTGGGGGCGGGCGAGCAGTACTTC | TRBJ2-7 | TRBV5-1 | . | .
CASNSATYEQYF | TGTGCCAGCAATTCGGCGACCTACGAGCAGTACTTC | TRBJ2-7 | TRBV7-9 | . | .
CSARLGAQNTEAFF | TGCAGTGCTAGATTGGGGGCCCAAAACACTGAAGCTTTCTTT | TRBJ1-1 | TRBV20-1 | . | few
CASRSAGSIEQFF | TGTGCCAGCAGGTCGGCCGGGTCAATTGAGCAGTTCTTC | TRBJ2-1 | TRBV5-5 | . | .
CASSLHADEAFF | TGTGCCAGCAGCTTGCATGCGGATGAAGCTTTCTTT | TRBJ1-1 | TRBV5-5 | . | few
CASSPRGAGELGVNEQFF | TGTGCCAGTAGTCCTCGTGGGGCGGGAGAGTTAGGTGTCAATGAGCAGTTCTTC | TRBJ2-1 | TRBV19 | TRBD2 | many
CATSGRGQGPLSGYTF | TGTGCCACCAGCGGACGGGGACAGGGGCCCTTGAGTGGCTACACCTTC | TRBJ1-2 | TRBV15 | TRBD1 | few
CSVVPAGGDTQYF | TGCAGCGTTGTCCCCGCGGGTGGGGATACGCAGTATTTT | TRBJ2-3 | TRBV29-1 | . | many